Detailed here is one T cell receptor beta chain. Antigen specificity is unknown. This sample was included in a study of blood T cells in healthy people across ages. Whole-study results and caveats: Naive T cell percentage and TCR beta diversity correlated strongly.

This CDR3 is 13 amino acids long. V was clipped by 7 bases and J by 4 bases, with 10 bases between them. Alongside a J-beta primer mix, a sample-barcoded 5' primer served in a second PCR lasting 7 to 11 cycles. TCRdb re-derived calls from the 5' RACE reads in MiXCR, one entry per CDR3 protein. This table holds some 710,000 distinct CDR3 sequences, approximately 21% found once. J is TRBJ2-2 and V is TRBV12-3 or TRBV12-4, with unresolved D. This sequence was found in a man between 65 and 79 years old in good health. The sample taken for sequencing was blood. Here the CDR3 reads CASTHARTGELFF. CDR3 DNA: TGTGCCAGCACACACGCCCGCACCGGGGAGCTGTTTTTT.